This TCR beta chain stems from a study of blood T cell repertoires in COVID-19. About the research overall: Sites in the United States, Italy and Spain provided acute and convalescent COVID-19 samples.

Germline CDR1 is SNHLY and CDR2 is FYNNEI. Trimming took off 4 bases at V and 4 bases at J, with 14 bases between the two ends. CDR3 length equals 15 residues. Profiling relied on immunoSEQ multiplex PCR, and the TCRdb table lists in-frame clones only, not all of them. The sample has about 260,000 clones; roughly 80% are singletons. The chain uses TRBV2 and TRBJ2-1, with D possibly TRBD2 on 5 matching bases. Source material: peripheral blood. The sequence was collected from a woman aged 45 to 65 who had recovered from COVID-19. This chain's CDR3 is CASSVTAIAYNEQFF. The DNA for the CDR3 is TGTGCCAGCAGTGTTACGGCTATAGCGTACAATGAGCAGTTCTTC. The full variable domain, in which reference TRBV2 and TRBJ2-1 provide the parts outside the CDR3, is EPEVTQTPSHQVTQMGQEVILRCVPISNHLYFYWYRQILGQKVEFLVSFYNNEISEKSEIFDDQFSVERPDGSNFTLKIRSTKLEDSAMYFCASSVTAIAYNEQFFGPGTRLTVL.